A selection of T cell receptor beta chains follows, all from one sample in a study of graft-versus-host responses after intestinal transplantation. TCRdb keeps only in-frame clones here, not all; method: immunoSEQ multiplex PCR. The profile shows 12,000 or so clones, 93% of them singletons. This specimen consisted of PBMCs, obtained around 110 days after intestinal transplant. Receptor source: a human patient who received an intestinal transplant, so some T cells may come from the graft donor. The conserved cysteine and the conserved F or W are not part of the CDR3 here. The order of the fields is V gene, J gene, CDR3 protein.

TRBV2	TRBJ2-7	ASSAPWGQGATYEQY
TRBV5-1	TRBJ1-2	ANSFGWYYT
TRBV10-3	TRBJ2-3	AISEPYRLAEDTDTQY
TRBV15	TRBJ1-5	ATSRVVGSLGPQH
TRBV9	TRBJ2-2	ASSVPQGGDTGELF
TRBV4-1	TRBJ2-3	ASSQGKADTQY
TRBV27	TRBJ1-6	ASGEGASYNSPLH
TRBV28	TRBJ1-1	ASTGTGPKSGTEAF
TRBV5-1	TRBJ2-2	ASSLTGVDTGELF
TRBV18	TRBJ2-6	ASSGANVLT
TRBV5-1	TRBJ2-3	ASRGDRPDTQY
TRBV27	TRBJ1-2	ASTNLGGLVAGYT
TRBV10-1	TRBJ2-3	ASSESALAGVVGTDTQY
TRBV4-1	TRBJ2-1	ASSQLTGEIKDEQF
TRBV13	TRBJ2-7	ASSFRTYEQY
TRBV4-1	TRBJ2-7	ASSPFVANYEQY
TRBV4-2	TRBJ2-7	ASSQETGYEQY
TRBV5-4	TRBJ2-3	ASSFGSGSSTDTQY
TRBV6-1	TRBJ1-5	ASHRGSGQPQH
TRBV7-3	TRBJ2-1	ASSVVPAFNEQF
TRBV5-6	TRBJ1-1	ASSLPSQGALTEAF
TRBV27	TRBJ2-1	ASALRREGGNEQF